This is a list of T cell receptor beta chains from one sample in a study of blood T cell repertoires in COVID-19. This table comes from immunoSEQ multiplex PCR, and its TCRdb copy is limited to in-frame clones, with some not included. Among more than 150,000 clones listed, 70% to 90% were seen once. The sequenced sample was peripheral blood. The origin of the receptors is a man in his sixties with COVID-19, enrolled during active disease. Both conserved end residues are trimmed from each CDR3.

TRBJ2-5	TRBV6-1	ASSETGGRETQY
TRBJ1-5	TRBV29-1	SVVTASNQPQH
TRBJ2-5	TRBV12-3/TRBV12-4	ASSFKETQY
TRBJ2-1	TRBV3-1/TRBV3-2	ASSLLGLAGGSYNEQF
TRBJ1-1	TRBV18	ASSQTNRDRGTEAF
TRBJ1-3	TRBV5-8	ASLRGSTIY
TRBJ1-5	TRBV19	ASSIEDRGQPQH
TRBJ2-1	TRBV2	ASSRLAGYNEQF
TRBJ2-2	TRBV24-1	ATSGLETGADGELF
TRBJ2-1	TRBV5-1	ASSPHTDSYNEQF
TRBJ1-4	TRBV6-1	ASSAPDRGRSNEKLF
TRBJ1-2	TRBV19	ASSMRIMARLGDIDVSLNYGYT
TRBJ1-2	TRBV7-2	ASSPGGRGTRYT
TRBJ2-3	TRBV5-8	ASSLELGGLSTDTQY
TRBJ1-4	TRBV6-2/TRBV6-3	ASSFPGMGEKLF
TRBJ2-7	TRBV6-1	ASSELLREPRTETYEQY
TRBJ2-3	TRBV6-2/TRBV6-3	ASSPRTSGGPTDTQY
TRBJ2-7	TRBV19	ASSNQTGFSYEQY
TRBJ2-3	TRBV6-6	ASSYVGARTDTQY
TRBJ2-1	TRBV24-1	ATSVQGNEQF
TRBJ1-2	TRBV4-3	ASSRDRANYGYT
TRBJ2-5	TRBV6-2/TRBV6-3	ASSSNLGGSGGSQETQY
TRBJ2-4	TRBV4-2	ASSQESESNIQY
TRBJ1-1	TRBV6-5	ASSPEGTSNTEAF
TRBJ1-1	TRBV7-3	TSSSRVNTEAF
TRBJ2-1	TRBV12-3/TRBV12-4	ASSLSRVTF
TRBJ2-7	TRBV4-2	ASSQEDSSYEQY
TRBJ2-5	TRBV5-4	ASSLVAGGPETQY
TRBJ2-3	TRBV5-1	ASRGGQGSRSDTQY
TRBJ1-2	TRBV28	ASSLRDREWGGYT
TRBJ1-2	TRBV28	ASSSPGGRYGYT
TRBJ2-1	TRBV24-1	ATSEPGLSSYNEQF
TRBJ2-1	TRBV29-1	SEGRRDRAIYNEQF
TRBJ2-1	TRBV7-2	ASSLVRLDEQF
TRBJ2-7	TRBV18	ASSPAGEVSYEQY
TRBJ1-2	TRBV20-1	SASAPEGNYGYT
TRBJ1-2	TRBV12-3/TRBV12-4	ASSQGGGYT
TRBJ2-2	TRBV7-3	ASGLGLAGTGELF
TRBJ1-2	TRBV9	ASSASTGANYGYT
TRBJ1-6	TRBV6-5	ASSQPGQDSPLH
TRBJ2-1	TRBV5-1	ASSRDYSYNEQF
TRBJ2-5	TRBV7-3	ASSLLAGVRETQY
TRBJ2-1	TRBV28	ASSSTSGGRNEQF
TRBJ2-1	TRBV5-1	ASSLDSSYNEQF
TRBJ1-1	TRBV28	ASSLLGRSGVNTEAF
TRBJ1-1	TRBV30	AWSTWQQMNTEAF
TRBJ2-3	TRBV5-1	ASSSPPGQGRPDTQY
TRBJ1-2	TRBV19	ASSIDRYYGYT